The T cell receptor beta chain described here comes from a study of Ad26.COV2.S vaccination and SARS-CoV-2 variants. Study-wide background: A participant enrolled in the COV1001 Ad26.COV2.S trial arm provided the sample.

Indicated treatment: about 20 received Ad26.COV2.S at low or high dose, single or two shots; 5 received placebo; per-sample allocation not given. Sampling occurred on day 63 after the first vaccine or placebo injection. The study used a vaccine consisting of an Ad26 vector that expressed Wuhan-strain SARS-CoV-2 spike. This clone was found a few times. Its antigen is not known. Regarding the study as a whole: Marked by substantial breadth, spike-specific CD8+ and CD4+ T cell responses were reportedly seen after vaccination. Vaccinated and placebo-treated recipients had similar non-spike TCR breadth.

Here immunoSEQ multiplex PCR was the method, and the copy in TCRdb shows in-frame clones only, minus some. Here the sample spans about 350,000 clones, 80% to 90% being singletons. This receptor was obtained from a person aged 18-65 years who received the Ad26.COV2.S COVID-19 vaccine or a placebo. This sample comprised peripheral blood, obtained in a trial of Ad26.COV2.S vaccine versus placebo.

CDR3 DNA sequence: TGTGCCAGCAGGCCGGGACTGACTGTGAGCTCTGGGGCCAACGTCCTGACTTTC. Translated, it gives CASRPGLTVSSGANVLTF. This chain links TRBV7-9 with TRBJ2-6; D is possibly TRBD2 (6 bases). CDR1 is SEHNR and CDR2 is FQNEAQ in the germline V gene (reference sequence). CDR3 size: 18 residues. V lost 6 bases and J lost 0, with 18 bases in between.